Detailed here is one T cell receptor beta chain. Authors' processing steps: The authors estimated nucleated cell counts from reference gene primer amplification. The method was immunoSEQ multiplex PCR; TCRdb's version includes in-frame clones alone and lacks a portion of them. V, J and clone size are taken as reported in that table, and D and trimming were inferred from the DNA itself. The sample consists of 95,000 to 120,000 clones, just over 70% of them appearing once. This sample was included in a study of blood T cell repertoires in COVID-19. On the study more broadly: COVID-19 samples, acute and convalescent, were from the United States, Italy and Spain. Sample material is recorded as cDNA or gDNA derived from T cells, B-cell-depleted T cells, or PBMCs.

Trimming removed 6 bases from V and 5 bases from J; junction bases left unmatched: 10. The germline V gene has CDR1 SGHNT and CDR2 YYREEE (reference sequence). The CDR3 sequence is 15 residues long. The genes are TRBV5-4 and TRBJ2-5; TRBD2 aligns across 10 bases. The source of this sequence is a woman aged 40 to 49 with acute or convalescent COVID-19. Sequencing used peripheral blood. CDR3 DNA: TGTGCCAGCACCTCAGAGCGGGGGGGCCTTGAGACCCAGTACTTC. Encoded protein: CASTSERGGLETQYF.